This T cell receptor (beta chain) was profiled in a study of blood T cell repertoires in COVID-19. A remark on this clone: The same CDR3 can be traced to other DNA sequences in this sample.

Here immunoSEQ multiplex PCR was the method, and the copy in TCRdb shows in-frame clones only, minus some. The sample holds approximately 300,000 clones, 85% to 90% seen once. The CDR3 runs 14 residues. Germline loops: CDR1 SGHRS, CDR2 YFSETQ. V lost 0 bases and J 0 bases, leaving 6 bases between the germline ends. This sequence originates from a woman in her twenties or thirties with COVID-19, enrolled during active disease. The material sequenced was peripheral blood. The chain recombines TRBV5-1 with TRBJ1-1; D not certain. Here the CDR3 reads CASSLVSVNTEAFF. In nucleotides, the CDR3 is TGCGCCAGCAGCTTGGTATCCGTGAACACTGAAGCTTTCTTT.